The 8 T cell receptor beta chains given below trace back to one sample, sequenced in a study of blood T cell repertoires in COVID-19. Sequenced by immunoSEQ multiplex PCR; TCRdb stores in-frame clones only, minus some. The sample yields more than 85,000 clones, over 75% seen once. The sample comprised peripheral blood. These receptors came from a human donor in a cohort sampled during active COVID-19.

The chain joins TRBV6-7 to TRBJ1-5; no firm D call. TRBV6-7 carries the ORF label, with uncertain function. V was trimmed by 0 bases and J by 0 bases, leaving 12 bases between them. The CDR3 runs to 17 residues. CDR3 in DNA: TGTGCCAGCAGTTACTCTGGCAGAAACATTAGCAATCAGCCCCAGCATTTT. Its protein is CASSYSGRNISNQPQHF.

The CDR3 protein is CASSLYGSFYEQYF. The CDR3 DNA reads as TGTGCCAGCAGCTTATATGGCTCGTTCTACGAGCAGTACTTC. The chain carries TRBV7-2 and TRBJ2-7; unclear D gene. Germline values: CDR1 SGHTA, CDR2 FQGNSA. The CDR3 sequence is 14 residues long. V lost 2 bases to trimming and J lost 3 bases, with 11 bases between them.

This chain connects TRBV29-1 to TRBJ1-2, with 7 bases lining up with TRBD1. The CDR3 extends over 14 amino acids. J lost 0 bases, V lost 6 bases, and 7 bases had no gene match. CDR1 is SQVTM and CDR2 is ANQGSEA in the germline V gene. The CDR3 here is CSVETGRANYGYTF. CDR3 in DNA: TGCAGCGTAGAGACAGGGAGAGCTAACTATGGCTACACCTTC.

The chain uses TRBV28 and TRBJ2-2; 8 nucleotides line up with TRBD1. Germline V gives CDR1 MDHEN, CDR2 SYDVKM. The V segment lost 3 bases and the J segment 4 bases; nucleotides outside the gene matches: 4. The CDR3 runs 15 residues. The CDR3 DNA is TGTGCCAGCAGTTTGGACAGGGCGGGCACCGGGGAGCTGTTTTTT. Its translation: CASSLDRAGTGELFF.

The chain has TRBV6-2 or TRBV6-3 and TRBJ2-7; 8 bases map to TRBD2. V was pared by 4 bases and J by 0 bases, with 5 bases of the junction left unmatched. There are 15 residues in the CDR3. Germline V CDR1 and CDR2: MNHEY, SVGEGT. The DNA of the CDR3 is TGTGCCAGCAGTTGGAGCGGGGGCCTCTCCTACGAGCAGTACTTC. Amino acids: CASSWSGGLSYEQYF.

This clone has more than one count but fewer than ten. The CDR3 DNA sequence: TGTGCCAGCTCAAAACGAATTCCGGGACAGGGTGCTAACACCGGGGAGCTGTTTTTT. Its translation: CASSKRIPGQGANTGELFF. The rearrangement uses TRBV18 and TRBJ2-2, with 9 nucleotides matching TRBD1. Germline trimming cut 5 bases from V and 2 bases from J; bases unmatched to any gene: 15. The germline gives CDR1 KGHSH, CDR2 LQKENI. The CDR3 is made up of 19 amino acids.

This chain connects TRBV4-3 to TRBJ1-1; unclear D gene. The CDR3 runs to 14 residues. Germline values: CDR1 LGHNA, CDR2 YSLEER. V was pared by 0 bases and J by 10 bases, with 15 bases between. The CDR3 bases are TGCGCCAGCAGCCAAGATCGAGAGGGTGGCGTAGCTTTCTTT. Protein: CASSQDREGGVAFF.

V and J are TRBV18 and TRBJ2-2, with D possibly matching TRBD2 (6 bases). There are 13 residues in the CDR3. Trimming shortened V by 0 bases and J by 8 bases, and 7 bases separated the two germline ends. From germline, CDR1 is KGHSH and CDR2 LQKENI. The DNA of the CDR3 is TGTGCCAGCTCACCACCTGGGACTGGGGAGCTGTTTTTT. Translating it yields CASSPPGTGELFF.